What follows is one T cell receptor (beta chain) and its context. Its antigen is currently unknown. This entry comes from a study of cytomegalovirus exposure and HLA in healthy donors. The CDR3 runs 11 residues. The PCR made use of 60 Vbeta and 13 Jbeta primers. The repertoire was sequenced with immunoSEQ multiplex PCR; TCRdb's copy has only in-frame clones and lacks some. The data hold about 140,000 clones, with roughly three quarters observed a single time. Study-level findings and limits: Cytomegalovirus-associated status was assigned to about 160 TCR beta chains. Because they were indistinguishable, some V segments, including TRBV6-2 and TRBV6-3, were excluded. Follow-up analysis seemed to connect common viral pathogens with several of the most significant clusters identified.

Sequenced input: PBMCs. V gene TRBV21-1 combines with J gene TRBJ2-1; the table assigns TRBD1, which was not confirmed against the DNA. TRBV21-1 is deemed a pseudogene. The sequence was collected from a male donor in good health and CMV-seronegative. DNA for the CDR3: TGTGCCAGCACCTTCAGGGTCGAATCGCTCTTC. Encoded protein: CASTFRVESLF.